Listed below are T cell receptor beta chains from one sample, sequenced in a study of blood T cells in healthy people across ages. In TCRdb, the 5' RACE reads were re-called with MiXCR into one record per CDR3 protein. This sample has roughly 700,000 distinct CDR3 sequences, with around 48% found just once. The sequencing input was blood. These TCRs come from an older woman in good health. The conserved cysteine and the conserved F or W are not part of the CDR3 here.

v_gene: TRBV20-1
len: 14
CDR3aa: GAVRTNGGFQETQY

v_gene: TRBV29-1
len: 9
CDR3aa: SVPTSGTQY

v_gene: TRBV5-1
len: 11
CDR3aa: ASSWSTNNEQF

v_gene: TRBV6-2/TRBV6-3
len: 20
CDR3aa: ASSYYKGTGTSPRGDRETQY

v_gene: TRBV6-6
len: 13
CDR3aa: ASRDRQGAGNIQY

v_gene: TRBV6-2/TRBV6-3
len: 14
CDR3aa: ASMGRLGGSYNEQF

v_gene: TRBV7-2
len: 13
CDR3aa: ASSPGTARGGTQY

v_gene: TRBV20-1
len: 12
CDR3aa: SARGAGVENIQY

v_gene: TRBV28
len: 12
CDR3aa: ASSLGSHLGGYT

v_gene: TRBV6-6
len: 10
CDR3aa: ASSTEAHEQY

v_gene: TRBV7-2
len: 13
CDR3aa: ASSLSSIGWEKLF

v_gene: TRBV18
len: 12
CDR3aa: ANSRGDRVDEQY

v_gene: TRBV29-1
len: 10
CDR3aa: SVDPGGTEAF

v_gene: TRBV7-7
len: 13
CDR3aa: ASSLQPSGYNEQF

v_gene: TRBV20-1
len: 12
CDR3aa: SAEGTSGRGEQF

v_gene: TRBV28
len: 14
CDR3aa: ASSHQTSGSYNEQF

v_gene: TRBV3-1
len: 14
CDR3aa: ASSQTSGTYTGELF

v_gene: TRBV4-2
len: 14
CDR3aa: ASSQDPGWSVNEQF

v_gene: TRBV13
len: 12
CDR3aa: ASSSSTGNYGYT

v_gene: TRBV12-3/TRBV12-4
len: 12
CDR3aa: ASSFRRMNTEAF

v_gene: TRBV15
len: 13
CDR3aa: ATSPREGLPLEAF

v_gene: TRBV4-2
len: 13
CDR3aa: ASSHRDRKVIEQY

v_gene: TRBV7-9
len: 9
CDR3aa: ASSSPAEQY

v_gene: TRBV20-1
len: 12
CDR3aa: SAIQVTRVYEQY

v_gene: TRBV5-1
len: 15
CDR3aa: ASSLEVLENSGNTIY

v_gene: TRBV18
len: 13
CDR3aa: ASSPTGGDDYGYT

v_gene: TRBV9
len: 11
CDR3aa: ASSVDSTDTQY